These T cell receptor beta chains were read from a single sample in a study of blood T cell repertoires in COVID-19. TCRdb keeps only in-frame clones here, not all; method: immunoSEQ multiplex PCR. The table lists around 120,000 clones, around 81% of them singletons. What was sequenced was peripheral blood. Receptors originate from a man aged 40-50 years with active or convalescent COVID-19. CDR3s include the opening cysteine and the closing phenylalanine or tryptophan. The D gene is left open where the match is weak. Expanded clones get a size class; other rows say once, few or many, or leave the size out.

v_gene,d_gene,j_gene,abundance,CDR3aa,CDR3nt
TRBV6-5,TRBD1,TRBJ1-5,-,CASSKAGGSHQPQHF,TGTGCCAGCAGTAAGGCAGGGGGGTCACATCAGCCCCAGCATTTT
TRBV7-2,-,TRBJ1-6,-,CASSLQGNNSPLHF,TGTGCCAGCAGCTTACAGGGGAATAATTCACCCCTCCACTTT
TRBV9,-,TRBJ2-1,-,CASSPTYNEQFF,TGTGCCAGCAGCCCAACCTACAATGAGCAGTTCTTC
TRBV5-1,-,TRBJ2-7,-,CASLSVPGSSYEQYF,TGCGCCAGCCTATCGGTCCCGGGGAGCTCCTACGAGCAGTACTTC
TRBV7-2,-,TRBJ1-5,-,CASSQVEGRGQPQHF,TGTGCCAGCTCCCAGGTGGAGGGGAGGGGTCAGCCCCAGCATTTT
TRBV6-5,TRBD1,TRBJ1-1,many,CASRPDRGSTEAFF,TGTGCCAGCAGACCCGACAGGGGGTCCACTGAAGCTTTCTTT
TRBV23-1,-,TRBJ2-5,-,CASSSSVRLCPFQETQYF,TGCGCCAGCAGTTCGTCCGTGAGGCTATGCCCCTTTCAAGAGACCCAGTACTTC
TRBV19,-,TRBJ2-1,-,CASSGAGDRSYNEQFF,TGTGCCAGTAGCGGGGCGGGGGACAGGTCCTACAATGAGCAGTTCTTC
TRBV5-1,-,TRBJ2-3,-,CASSAVRGDADTQYF,TGCGCCAGCAGCGCAGTCAGGGGGGACGCAGATACGCAGTATTTT
TRBV27,TRBD2,TRBJ2-7,-,CASSSTTAGVYEQYF,TGTGCCAGCAGTTCGACGACAGCGGGAGTCTACGAGCAGTACTTC
TRBV9,TRBD1,TRBJ1-5,-,CASSVTPTGDQPQHF,TGTGCCAGCAGCGTAACCCCGACAGGGGATCAGCCCCAGCATTTT
TRBV18,-,TRBJ2-5,-,CASSPLETQYF,TGTGCCAGCTCACCTCTAGAGACCCAGTACTTC
TRBV24-1,TRBD1,TRBJ1-2,-,CATSMTGKAGYTF,TGTGCCACCAGCATGACAGGGAAGGCTGGCTACACCTTC
TRBV19,-,TRBJ1-5,once,CASSIQAGQPQHF,TGTGCCAGTAGTATTCAGGCCGGTCAGCCCCAGCATTTT
TRBV7-6,TRBD1,TRBJ2-2,-,CASSLVVGQDTGELFF,TGTGCCAGCAGCTTAGTGGTGGGACAGGACACCGGGGAGCTGTTTTTT
TRBV5-6,-,TRBJ2-4,-,CASSSPVSKNIQYF,TGTGCCAGCAGCTCCCCGGTTTCCAAAAACATTCAGTACTTC
TRBV12-3/TRBV12-4,-,TRBJ1-1,-,CASSRGISEAFF,TGTGCCAGCAGTCGAGGGATTTCGGAAGCTTTCTTT
TRBV10-3,TRBD2,TRBJ2-2,-,CAISSGGAEVTGELFF,TGTGCCATCAGTAGCGGGGGGGCCGAGGTCACCGGGGAGCTGTTTTTT
TRBV6-5,TRBD2,TRBJ2-5,-,CASSYSGGAQETQYF,TGTGCCAGCAGTTACAGCGGGGGGGCCCAAGAGACCCAGTACTTC
TRBV5-1,-,TRBJ2-7,-,CASSAPPGSYEQYF,TGCGCCAGCAGCGCCCCCCCGGGCTCCTACGAGCAGTACTTC
TRBV5-5,-,TRBJ2-1,-,CASSIQGWDEQFF,TGTGCCAGCAGTATACAGGGTTGGGATGAGCAGTTCTTC
TRBV18,-,TRBJ2-5,-,CASSPQGGETQYF,TGTGCCAGCTCACCGCAGGGTGGAGAGACCCAGTACTTC
TRBV5-3,TRBD1,TRBJ2-7,-,CARSFRQGAGEQYF,TGTGCCAGAAGCTTTAGGCAGGGGGCAGGGGAGCAGTACTTC
TRBV11-2,-,TRBJ1-6,-,CASSFPGSSYNSPLHF,TGTGCCAGCAGCTTCCCGGGGTCCTCCTATAATTCACCCCTCCACTTT
TRBV30,-,TRBJ1-3,once,CAWSVRSRAGASGNTIYF,TGTGCCTGGAGTGTACGGAGCAGGGCAGGCGCCTCTGGAAACACCATATATTTT
TRBV7-9,TRBD1,TRBJ1-1,-,CASSLGQGEGEAFF,TGTGCCAGCAGCTTAGGACAGGGTGAGGGTGAAGCTTTCTTT
TRBV7-2,-,TRBJ1-5,-,CASSLQDLSNQPQHF,TGTGCCAGCAGCCTACAGGACCTTAGCAATCAGCCCCAGCATTTT
TRBV6-5,TRBD2,TRBJ2-1,-,CASSYSGGYNEQFF,TGTGCCAGCAGTTATAGCGGGGGGTACAATGAGCAGTTCTTC
TRBV29-1,-,TRBJ2-7,-,CRSQTYARPQRPYEQYF,TGCAGGAGCCAAACCTACGCGAGGCCTCAAAGACCCTACGAGCAGTACTTC
TRBV7-2,TRBD1,TRBJ2-2,-,CASSPRWTGGDTGELFF,TGTGCCAGCAGCCCCCGATGGACAGGGGGCGACACCGGGGAGCTGTTTTTT
TRBV6-1,TRBD1,TRBJ1-1,once,CASSAPTGQNTEAFF,TGTGCCAGCAGTGCCCCGACAGGGCAGAACACTGAAGCTTTCTTT
TRBV3-1/TRBV3-2,-,TRBJ1-2,once,CASSQNLGPMGGYTF,TGTGCCAGCAGCCAAAACCTGGGTCCCATGGGCGGCTACACCTTC
TRBV18,TRBD1,TRBJ1-6,-,CASSPGTGSSPLHF,TGTGCCAGCTCACCAGGGACAGGGTCGTCACCCCTCCACTTT
TRBV24-1,-,TRBJ2-5,-,CATGGREGETQYF,TGTGCCACCGGGGGCAGGGAGGGAGAGACCCAGTACTTC
TRBV5-1,-,TRBJ1-2,-,CASSLDSGYTF,TGCGCCAGCAGCCTGGACAGTGGCTACACCTTC
TRBV28,-,TRBJ1-6,-,CASTGRDVSPLHF,TGTGCCAGCACCGGGAGGGACGTTTCACCCCTCCACTTT